This passage covers 16 T cell receptor beta chains from one sample sequenced in a study of CD4+ T cells in melanoma. TCRdb's table, derived via immunoSEQ multiplex PCR, lists solely in-frame clones and lacks some. The sample includes some 10,000 clones, approximately 61% of them seen just once. The sequenced material came from cells from a culture (not recorded whether cultured in vitro). These receptors all stem from a human donor with melanoma.

The chain carries TRBV5-1 and TRBJ1-5; D is undetermined. CDR3 size: 16 residues. The V and J ends lost 0 bases and 6 bases respectively, with 16 bases between them. The V gene's germline CDR1 is SGHRS and CDR2 YFSETQ. The CDR3 nucleotides read TGCGCCAGCAGCTTGGTAGGACCCCCACGTCGTCAGCCCCAGCATTTT. Translating gives CASSLVGPPRRQPQHF.

The chain links TRBV4-2 to TRBJ1-2, with D perhaps matching TRBD1 (5 bases). The V end lost 4 bases, the J end lost 5 bases, and 17 bases lay between the germline ends. The germline V gene has CDR1 LGHNA and CDR2 YNFKEQ. The length of the CDR3 is 15 residues. The CDR3 DNA is TGTGCCAGCAGCCGGGGGGGAGACTCATTGTATGGCTACACCTTC. Its translation is CASSRGGDSLYGYTF.

The V call is TRBV11-2, the J call TRBJ2-3; 9 positions agree with TRBD1. Per germline, CDR1 SGHAT and CDR2 FQNNGV. This CDR3 spans 15 amino acids. The V segment lost 1 base and the J segment 2 bases; nucleotides outside the gene matches: 1. CDR3 nucleotides: TGTGCCAGCAGCTTAGGGGACAGGGACACAGATACGCAGTATTTT. This codes for CASSLGDRDTDTQYF.

CDR3 in DNA: TGCGCCAGCAGGTTTAGCGGGGGGAGGACCGGGGAGCTGTTTTTT. It is translated as CASRFSGGRTGELFF. V gene TRBV4-1 combines with J gene TRBJ2-2; 10 bases match TRBD2. J gave up 5 bases and V 6 bases, and 6 bases lay outside the gene matches. CDR1 and CDR2 (germline): MGHRA, YSYEKL. The CDR3 spans 15 residues.

The V and J genes are TRBV5-5 and TRBJ1-1, with a tentative D call TRBD1 (6 bases). CDR3 size: 14 residues. V lost 2 bases, J lost 1 base, and 9 bases lay in between. Per the germline V gene, CDR1 is SGHKS and CDR2 is YYEKEE (reference sequence). The CDR3 bases are TGTGCCAGCAGCTTACAGGGTGGGAACACTGAAGCTTTCTTT. It translates to CASSLQGGNTEAFF.

The V and J genes are TRBV30 and TRBJ1-2; D is possibly TRBD1 (5 bases). The CDR3 contains 11 residues. Germline assignment: CDR1 GTSNPN and CDR2 SVGIG (reference sequence). V gave up 0 bases and J gave up 8 bases, with 7 bases separating them. The CDR3 DNA is TGTGCCTGGAGTGTTCAGGGAGGCTACACCTTC. Its protein is CAWSVQGGYTF.

The chain recombines TRBV19 with TRBJ2-3, with TRBD2 matching 10 bases. Germline V gene data show CDR1 as LNHDA and CDR2 as SQIVND (reference sequence). The CDR3 contains 15 residues. With 10 bases clipped from V and 2 bases from J, the junction kept 9 bases outside the gene matches. DNA for the CDR3: TGTGCCACCCATCCGGGACTAGCGCTCACAGATACGCAGTATTTT. Its translation is CATHPGLALTDTQYF.

The rearrangement links TRBV4-1 to TRBJ1-2, with 11 bases fitting TRBD1. This CDR3 is built from 15 residues. With 0 bases clipped from V and 8 bases from J, the junction kept 5 bases outside the gene matches. CDR1 and CDR2 (germline): MGHRA, YSYEKL. The CDR3 DNA is TGCGCCAGCAGCCAAGATGGACAGGGGGCTCGGGGCTACACCTTC. Amino acids: CASSQDGQGARGYTF.

The CDR3 loop reads CASSAGTGRGTYEQYF. CDR3 DNA sequence: TGTGCCAGTAGTGCCGGGACAGGCCGAGGGACCTACGAGCAGTACTTC. The gene calls are TRBV19 and TRBJ2-7; 8 bases are a match to TRBD1. J lost 2 bases, V lost 5 bases, and 11 bases had no gene match. The germline V gene encodes CDR1 LNHDA and CDR2 SQIVND (reference sequence). The CDR3 is 16 residues long.

The chain has TRBV15 and TRBJ1-5; weak D call: TRBD1 (5 bases). Trimming pared 6 bases from V and 7 bases from J, leaving 13 bases between. This CDR3 spans 13 amino acids. Germline V lookup: CDR1 LNHNV, CDR2 YYDKDF (reference sequence). CDR3 region: CATSREGTQPQHF. CDR3 sequence (DNA): TGTGCCACCAGTCGCGAGGGGACCCAGCCCCAGCATTTT.

This clone was recorded a few times. This rearrangement joins TRBV6-1 to TRBJ1-1; possible D gene TRBD1, 5 bases. CDR1 MNHNS and CDR2 SASEGT come from the germline V gene. Between the trimmed V and J ends, which lost 1 base and 6 bases, there was a span of 12 bases. CDR3 length: 14 residues. The CDR3: CASSEVRGTSEAFF. The CDR3 coding sequence is TGTGCCAGCAGTGAAGTTAGGGGCACCTCTGAAGCTTTCTTT.

This clone was observed a single time. The chain combines TRBV7-9 with TRBJ2-1, with a tentative D call TRBD1 (5 bases). Germline-derived CDR1 and CDR2 are SEHNR and FQNEAQ (reference sequence). The length of the CDR3 is 14 residues. V lost 4 bases to trimming and J lost 6 bases, with 13 bases between them. In DNA form, the CDR3 reads TGTGCCAGCAGCTCCTCGGACACCATCAATGAGCAGTTCTTC. Encoded protein: CASSSSDTINEQFF.

This sequence joins TRBV5-1 and TRBJ1-6, with TRBD1 as a possible D gene (6 bases). V lost 4 bases to trimming and J lost 6 bases, with 14 bases between them. This CDR3 spans 15 amino acids. From germline, CDR1 is SGHRS and CDR2 YFSETQ. CDR3 sequence (DNA): TGCGCCAGCAGCCTTTGGGAGGGGGTTAATTCACCCCTCCACTTT. Translation: CASSLWEGVNSPLHF. Complete variable domain (other parts from reference TRBV5-1 and TRBJ1-6): KAGVTQTPRYLIKTRGQQVTLSCSPISGHRSVSWYQQTPGQGLQFLFEYFSETQRNKGNFPGRFSGRQFSNSRSEMNVSTLELGDSALYLCASSLWEGVNSPLHFGNGTRLTVT.

This clone was observed once. The genes are TRBV11-3 and TRBJ2-1; perhaps TRBD1 as D (5 bases). CDR3 length: 13 residues. Trimming removed 4 bases at V and 6 bases at J, with 10 bases between. Looked up from germline, CDR1 is SGHNT and CDR2 is YENEEA. CDR3 amino acids: CASSSGQANEQFF. In DNA form, the CDR3 reads TGTGCCAGCAGCTCAGGACAAGCCAATGAGCAGTTCTTC.

This chain joins TRBV6-1 and TRBJ1-4; D not certain. The CDR3 loop spans 16 amino acids. Trimming removed 5 bases at V and 3 bases at J, with 16 bases between. Germline V CDR1 and CDR2: MNHNS, SASEGT. CDR3: CASSKGLIGANEKLFF. The CDR3 region has the DNA TGTGCCAGCAGTAAAGGTTTGATCGGAGCTAATGAAAAACTGTTTTTT.

DNA of the CDR3: TGTGCCAGCAGCCAGTACGGGGGCTCCTACGAGCAGTACTTC. Residues: CASSQYGGSYEQYF. The chain employs TRBV14 and TRBJ2-7, with D possibly matching TRBD2 (6 bases). CDR3 size: 14 residues. In germline, CDR1 is SGHDN, CDR2 FVKESK. V lost 3 bases and J 0 bases, leaving 9 bases between the germline ends.